This T cell receptor beta chain appears in the sequencing data of a study of CD8+CD57+ T cells in acquired aplastic anemia. The template for TCR beta VDJ and CDR3 sequence profiling was genomic DNA. Each CDR3 protein is one row after TCRdb ran MiXCR on the reads. Here the sample spans a few hundred thousand distinct CDR3 sequences, approximately 56% being singletons. CDR3 length: 19 amino acids. The germline CDR1 and CDR2 sequences are MGHDK and SYGVNS. The V end was cut by 1 base, the J end by 5 bases, with 24 bases between. The clonotype comes from a human donor with severe aplastic anemia or a healthy control (not recorded which). Sequencing was done on a sample of sorted CD4+, CD8+, or CD8+CD57+ T cells (not recorded which) from PBMCs. The chain carries TRBV25-1 and TRBJ1-5; weak D call: TRBD1 (5 bases). The CDR3 DNA follows: TGTGCCAGCAGTGAATCAATTCGAAGTTTTGGGGGGTTGGATCAGCCCCAGCATTTT. Translation: CASSESIRSFGGLDQPQHF.